These T cell receptor beta chains were read from a single sample in a study of T cell changes during pregnancy in multiple sclerosis. The method was immunoSEQ multiplex PCR; TCRdb's version includes in-frame clones alone and lacks a portion of them. The repertoire consists of tens of thousands of clones, with roughly 88% occurring once and the leading ten covering about 2%. The material sequenced was peripheral blood, taken in the second trimester of pregnancy. These receptors all come from a female donor in good health, enrolled as a control in a pregnancy study. The conserved cysteine and the conserved F or W are not part of the CDR3 here. A D gene is named only where the DNA matches it firmly. A clone size is listed for some rows: how often the clone was seen (once, few, many), or a class if it is expanded.

>TRBD2|TRBJ2-5|.|TRBV11-1
ASSPGTSGRETQY
>TRBD1|TRBJ2-7|.|TRBV11-3
ASSPGTGDEQY
>TRBD1|TRBJ2-7|.|TRBV27
ASRYRGGSYEQY
>.|TRBJ2-7|once|TRBV11-2
ASSSYHQGSYEQY
>TRBD1|TRBJ2-5|.|TRBV19
ASSDRGTQETQY
>TRBD1|TRBJ2-5|.|TRBV29-1
SATNPGTGEETQY
>.|TRBJ1-2|.|TRBV6-1
ASRPDSYGYT
>.|TRBJ2-7|.|TRBV6-1
ASRERSYEQY
>TRBD2|TRBJ2-2|.|TRBV5-1
ASSSSGRALNTGELF
>.|TRBJ1-1|.|TRBV19
ASSWQENTEAF
>TRBD1|TRBJ1-2|.|TRBV5-1
ASSLTGDSNYGYT
>.|TRBJ2-3|.|TRBV11-2
ASSFPLHPGPADTQY
>TRBD1|TRBJ1-2|.|TRBV19
ASSLRTGKMGGYT